Presented here are 5 T cell receptor beta chains from one specimen sequenced in a study of identical twins. TCRdb itself ran the 5' RACE reads through MiXCR, one entry per CDR3 protein. Counted here are 520,000 or so distinct CDR3 sequences, roughly 21% occurring once; the ten biggest clones make up under 0.95%. Another study also made use of these data, one on T cells expressing NK-cell markers.

Sequencing was done on a sample of CD4+ T cells sorted from blood. These receptors were taken from a young woman in good health.

This clonotype was found a few times. The genes are TRBV12-3 or TRBV12-4 and TRBJ2-1; TRBD2 might be the D (6 bases). The CDR3 runs 14 residues. Trimming removed 6 bases from V and 6 bases from J, with 15 bases in between. The CDR3 spells CASSRGLGSNEQFF. CDR3 bases: TGTGCCAGCAGCCGGGGACTGGGATCCAATGAGCAGTTCTTC.

The chain has TRBV19 and TRBJ2-1; 7 bases map to TRBD2. The CDR3 is 16 residues long. The germline CDR1 and CDR2 sequences are LNHDA and SQIVND (reference sequence). The J segment lost 8 bases and the V segment lost 8 bases, leaving 18 bases of the junction unmatched. Here the CDR3 reads CASCPGWTSYPDEQFF. The CDR3 DNA is TGTGCCAGTTGCCCGGGGTGGACTAGTTATCCGGATGAGCAGTTCTTC.

V gene TRBV4-1 combines with J gene TRBJ2-5, with D maybe TRBD2 (6 bases). The CDR3 has 14 amino acids. Germline values: CDR1 MGHRA, CDR2 YSYEKL. Trimming took 0 bases from V and 7 from J, leaving 12 bases between them. CDR3 sequence reads: CASSQEVAVGTQYF. CDR3 bases: TGCGCCAGCAGCCAAGAAGTAGCGGTGGGGACCCAGTACTTC.

The V call is TRBV12-5, the J call TRBJ2-2; 7 nucleotides match TRBD1. Looked up from germline, CDR1 is LGHNT and CDR2 is FRNRAP. The CDR3 extends over 15 amino acids. The V and J ends lost 6 bases and 6 bases, in that order; junction bases with no gene match: 10. CDR3 protein: CASGITGVGAGELFF. The CDR3 coding sequence is TGTGCTAGTGGCATTACAGGGGTTGGAGCCGGGGAGCTGTTTTTT. The variable domain in full, completed from reference TRBV12-5 and TRBJ2-2, reads DARVTQTPRHKVTEMGQEVTMRCQPILGHNTVFWYRQTMMQGLELLAYFRNRAPLDDSGMPKDRFSAEMPDATLATLKIQPSEPRDSAVYFCASGITGVGAGELFFGEGSRLTVL.

V is TRBV20-1 and J is TRBJ1-1; D ambiguous. Germline V CDR1 and CDR2: DFQATT, SNEGSKA (reference sequence). The CDR3 consists of 11 residues. The V end was cut by 3 bases, the J end by 8 bases, with 10 bases between. In DNA, the CDR3 is TGCAGTGCTAGTGTCTCAAGGGAAGCTTTCTTT. Translated, it gives CSASVSREAFF.